Listed below are T cell receptor beta chains from one sample, sequenced in a study of cytomegalovirus exposure and HLA in healthy donors. Produced via immunoSEQ multiplex PCR; TCRdb's table is partial and in-frame only. The data show some 220,000 clones, around 89% seen once. Sequencing was carried out using PBMCs. These receptors were collected from a woman between 18 and 30 years old in good health and CMV-seronegative. CDR3s include the opening cysteine and the closing phenylalanine or tryptophan. The order of the fields is clone size, D gene, V gene, J gene, CDR3 DNA, CDR3 protein. A D gene is named only where the DNA matches it firmly. Expanded clones are given a class, and other clones once, few, many or no size at all.

-	TRBD2	TRBV4-3	TRBJ2-7	TGCGCCAGCAGCCCCCAAGCGGGGTACTCCTACGAGCAGTACTTC	CASSPQAGYSYEQYF
-	-	TRBV5-5	TRBJ2-7	TGTGCCAGCAGCCCCAGGGGATCCTACGAGCAGTACTTC	CASSPRGSYEQYF
-	TRBD1	TRBV7-2	TRBJ1-1	TGTGCCAGCAGCGGCAGGGGGTCGTACACTGAAGCTTTCTTT	CASSGRGSYTEAFF
-	TRBD1	TRBV18	TRBJ1-1	TGTGCCAGCTCACCAGACAGGGCCTCCACTGAAGCTTTCTTT	CASSPDRASTEAFF
-	TRBD2	TRBV10-2	TRBJ2-2	TGCGCCAGCAGTGAGTCGACTAGCGGGAGGCGGACCGGGGAGCTGTTTTTT	CASSESTSGRRTGELFF
-	-	TRBV7-9	TRBJ1-4	TGTGCCAGCACAGGGACTAGTGAAAAACTGTTTTTT	CASTGTSEKLFF
-	TRBD2	TRBV10-1	TRBJ2-3	TGCGCCAGCCAGTCCATAGCGGGAATCGGGGAGGATACGCAGTATTTT	CASQSIAGIGEDTQYF
-	TRBD2	TRBV7-2	TRBJ2-1	TGTGCCAGCAGCCCAGGACTAGCGGGGTCCCCCCAGCAGTTCTTC	CASSPGLAGSPQQFF
-	-	TRBV27	TRBJ2-1	TGTGCCAGCAGTTCGCCATATAGGTCTGCGGGTGAGCAGTTCTTC	CASSSPYRSAGEQFF
-	TRBD2	TRBV5-5	TRBJ2-7	TGTGCCAGCAGCTTTCGACTAGCGGACCATCGTGGGCAGTACTTC	CASSFRLADHRGQYF
-	TRBD1	TRBV7-9	TRBJ2-7	TGTGCCAGCAGCCCCGGGACAGGGGGCGGTTTCAACGAGCAGTACTTC	CASSPGTGGGFNEQYF
once	TRBD1	TRBV14	TRBJ1-4	TGTGCCAGCAGCCAACAGCAGACAGGGGTCTCACCAAAACTGTTTTTT	CASSQQQTGVSPKLFF
once	-	TRBV6-1	TRBJ2-3	TGTGCCAGCAGCTCGGCAGGGGCTCTCACAGATACGCAGTATTTT	CASSSAGALTDTQYF
-	-	TRBV21-1	TRBJ2-7	TGTGCCAGCAGCGACGGGGGGCCCTACGAGCAGTACTTC	CASSDGGPYEQYF
-	-	TRBV2	TRBJ2-1	TGTGCCAGCAGTGAAGAAGGGGGTAATGAGCAGTTCTTC	CASSEEGGNEQFF
-	-	TRBV7-8	TRBJ1-4	TGTGCCAGCAGCTTAGATCAGGGCCGAACTAATGAAAAACTGTTTTTT	CASSLDQGRTNEKLFF
-	TRBD1	TRBV19	TRBJ1-5	TGTGCCAGTAGGGGGACAGGGGGAGGTCAGCCCCAGCATTTT	CASRGTGGGQPQHF
-	-	TRBV4-1	TRBJ1-1	TGCGCCAGCAGCCATCTGGGGGCGAACACTGAAGCTTTCTTT	CASSHLGANTEAFF
-	TRBD2	TRBV29-1	TRBJ2-3	TGCAGCGTGTCCGGGACTAGCGGGATTGCGGATACGCAGTATTTT	CSVSGTSGIADTQYF
-	TRBD1	TRBV2	TRBJ2-7	TGTGCCAGCATCTCCTTGTCGGGACAGGGCTCCTACGAGCAGTACTTC	CASISLSGQGSYEQYF
once	-	TRBV7-9	TRBJ2-2	TGTGCCAGCAGCTTATTTTGGATCAGCGGTTCCACCGGGGAGCTGTTTTTT	CASSLFWISGSTGELFF
-	TRBD1	TRBV6-4	TRBJ1-2	TGTGCCAGCAGTGACGGGACAGGTGGGTATGGCTACACCTTC	CASSDGTGGYGYTF
-	-	TRBV27	TRBJ1-5	TGTGCCAGCAGCTTGCTCGGGTCAGGGGGCAATCAGCCCCAGCATTTT	CASSLLGSGGNQPQHF
-	-	TRBV10-2	TRBJ2-3	TGCGCCAGCAGTGATCACGCCTCCGGGCGGGTAGGAACAGATACGCAGTATTTT	CASSDHASGRVGTDTQYF
-	TRBD1	TRBV25-1	TRBJ2-7	TGTGCCAGCAGTGAGGACAGGAGGTACGAGCAGTACTTC	CASSEDRRYEQYF
once	TRBD1	TRBV19	TRBJ1-1	TGTGCCAGTAGGGAAGACAGGGGGTTGAACACTGAAGCTTTCTTT	CASREDRGLNTEAFF
-	-	TRBV7-9	TRBJ2-2	TGTGCCAGCAGCTTATATCGTGCGAACACCGGGGAGCTGTTTTTT	CASSLYRANTGELFF
-	TRBD1	TRBV7-7	TRBJ2-2	TGTGCCACCGGGACAGAGAACACCGGGGAGCTGTTTTTT	CATGTENTGELFF
once	-	TRBV6-4	TRBJ2-3	TGTGCCAGCAGTGACGGGACAAACACAGATACGCAGTATTTT	CASSDGTNTDTQYF
-	TRBD2	TRBV4-3	TRBJ2-3	TGCGCCAGCAGCCAAAGGACTAGCGCCACAGATACGCAGTATTTT	CASSQRTSATDTQYF
-	TRBD1	TRBV25-1	TRBJ2-1	TGTGCCAGCAGTGAGCCCGGGACAGGGAACAATGAGCAGTTCTTC	CASSEPGTGNNEQFF
-	TRBD1	TRBV13	TRBJ2-1	TGTGCCAGCAGCTTAGGACAGGGGGTCTACAATGAGCAGTTCTTC	CASSLGQGVYNEQFF
-	TRBD1	TRBV27	TRBJ1-4	TGTGCCAGCAGTCAGGACAGGGGCCCGGCAACTAATGAAAAACTGTTTTTT	CASSQDRGPATNEKLFF
once	-	TRBV19	TRBJ1-1	TGTGCCAGTAGTTTACAGGGTTTGGCTGAAGCTTTCTTT	CASSLQGLAEAFF
-	-	TRBV4-1	TRBJ1-5	TGCGCCAGCAGCGTCTCAGGGGTAGGTCAGCCCCAGCATTTT	CASSVSGVGQPQHF
-	TRBD1	TRBV27	TRBJ1-5	TGTGCCAGCAGTTTATGGGGCCGGGACAGGGGTCGTTATAGCAATCAGCCCCAGCATTTT	CASSLWGRDRGRYSNQPQHF
-	-	TRBV4-1	TRBJ1-5	TGCGCCAGCAGCCGCTTCAGGGGTGGCAATCAGCCCCAGCATTTT	CASSRFRGGNQPQHF
once	-	TRBV2	TRBJ2-2	TGTGCCAGCAGGAACCGACTGTCGAACACCGGGGAGCTGTTTTTT	CASRNRLSNTGELFF
-	-	TRBV10-3	TRBJ2-2	TGTGCCACCTCCGAGACAGGAGTCACCGGGGAGCTGTTTTTT	CATSETGVTGELFF
-	-	TRBV5-1	TRBJ2-1	TGCGCCAGCAGCTTGGCAGGTCTTAGGGACTTATACAATGAGCAGTTCTTC	CASSLAGLRDLYNEQFF
-	-	TRBV21-1	TRBJ2-2	TGTGCCAGCAGCAAATTGGTCCTAGCGGGAGCCAACGGGGAGCTGTTTTTT	CASSKLVLAGANGELFF
-	-	TRBV11-2	TRBJ1-2	TGTGCCAGCAGCTCCCGAAGGGGCGGATGGTATGGCTACACCTTC	CASSSRRGGWYGYTF